Listed below are T cell receptor beta chains from one sample, sequenced in a study of blood T cell repertoires in COVID-19. The data were produced by immunoSEQ multiplex PCR, yet TCRdb's version contains in-frame clones alone and is incomplete. The data show roughly 180,000 clones, 75% to 85% seen once. Material: PBMCs or T cells enriched from blood (not recorded which). The receptors come from a man aged 40-49 years who had recovered from COVID-19. Each CDR3 is given with its conserved first and last residue. A D gene is named only where the DNA matches it firmly. Clone size is given for some rows only: seen once, a few or many times, or a class if the clone is expanded.

j_gene	abundance	d_gene	v_gene	CDR3nt	CDR3aa
TRBJ2-1	.	TRBD2	TRBV9	TGTGCCAGCAGCCCTAGCGGGTACTACAATGAGCAGTTCTTC	CASSPSGYYNEQFF
TRBJ1-4	.	TRBD1	TRBV19	TGTGCCAGTAGTACCCACAGGGGGACTAATGAAAAACTGTTTTTT	CASSTHRGTNEKLFF
TRBJ1-2	.	.	TRBV4-2	TGTGCCAGCAGCCAAGTAGAGCTTACTAACTATGGCTACACCTTC	CASSQVELTNYGYTF
TRBJ2-7	.	.	TRBV28	TGTGCCAGCAGTTACCCCGGGACTTCCTACGAGCAGTACTTC	CASSYPGTSYEQYF
TRBJ1-4	.	.	TRBV15	TGTGCCACCAGCAGACAGGGGAAGAATGAAAAACTGTTTTTT	CATSRQGKNEKLFF
TRBJ2-1	.	TRBD1	TRBV19	TGTGCCAGTAGTATACCGCCGGGACAGGGCATTGGTGAGCAGTTCTTC	CASSIPPGQGIGEQFF
TRBJ2-6	.	.	TRBV5-1	TGCGCCAGCGGACAATCATCGGGGGCCAACGTCCTGACTTTC	CASGQSSGANVLTF
TRBJ1-6	.	TRBD1	TRBV27	TGTGCCAGCAGTTCCCGCCTAACAGGGGGCGGTTATAATTCACCCCTCCACTTT	CASSSRLTGGGYNSPLHF
TRBJ1-1	once	.	TRBV9	TGTGCCAGCAGCGTAGCACAGGGAACAGAAGCTTTCTTT	CASSVAQGTEAFF
TRBJ2-3	few	.	TRBV5-1	TGCGCCAGCAGCTTGGTCGGTCCATCCACAGATACGCAGTATTTT	CASSLVGPSTDTQYF
TRBJ2-1	.	TRBD2	TRBV6-2/TRBV6-3	TGTGCCAGCAGTTCCAACCTAGCGGAGGGTAGGGATGAGCAGTTCTTC	CASSSNLAEGRDEQFF
TRBJ1-6	.	TRBD1	TRBV7-2	TGTGCCAGCAGCTTCCGGACAGGGCATTTAGGATCACCCCTCCACTTT	CASSFRTGHLGSPLHF
TRBJ2-1	.	TRBD2	TRBV7-3	TGTGCCAGCAGGCGTGGACTAGCGGGAGCGTATAGTGAGCAGTTCTTC	CASRRGLAGAYSEQFF
TRBJ1-2	.	TRBD1	TRBV7-2	TGTGCCAGCAGTCTGGGGGACAGTAAAGGCTACACCTTC	CASSLGDSKGYTF
TRBJ2-5	.	.	TRBV2	TGTGCCAGCAGTGTGGAGGGAGGCGGGGAGACCCAGTACTTC	CASSVEGGGETQYF
TRBJ1-2	.	.	TRBV5-5	TGTGCCAGCAGCTTAGGACAGTCCTATGGCTACACCTTC	CASSLGQSYGYTF
TRBJ1-4	few	.	TRBV11-2	TGTGCCAGCAGCCCGGGGGGATTTGAAAAACTGTTTTTT	CASSPGGFEKLFF
TRBJ1-2	.	.	TRBV6-5	TGTGCCAGCAGTCCCAGGCGCGATGGTGGCTACACCTTC	CASSPRRDGGYTF
TRBJ2-1	.	TRBD2	TRBV2	TGTGCCAGCAGCCTAAGCGGGATTTACAATGAGCAGTTCTTC	CASSLSGIYNEQFF
TRBJ1-5	.	.	TRBV28	TGTGCCAGCTCATCTGGGGGAGGGGGTAATCAGCCCCAGCATTTT	CASSSGGGGNQPQHF
TRBJ2-5	.	.	TRBV11-3	TGTGCCAGCAGCTTAGGATATCGAGGGCAAGAGACCCAGTACTTC	CASSLGYRGQETQYF
TRBJ1-1	.	TRBD1	TRBV27	TGTGCCAGCAGTTTAAGGGACAGGGGCGCTGAAGCTTTCTTT	CASSLRDRGAEAFF
TRBJ1-2	.	.	TRBV20-1	TGCAGTGCTAGTAAAGCGGGACCCCTTTATGGCTACACCTTC	CSASKAGPLYGYTF
TRBJ1-1	.	.	TRBV7-8	TGTGCCAGCAGCTTAGATCGGAGCGGACACACTGAAGCTTTCTTT	CASSLDRSGHTEAFF
TRBJ1-5	.	TRBD1	TRBV5-5	TGTGCCAGCAGCTTGGGCAGGGGGCAGCCCCAGCATTTT	CASSLGRGQPQHF
TRBJ2-2	.	.	TRBV27	TGTGCCAGCAGTCCAGGGACACAGACCGGGGAGCTGTTTTTT	CASSPGTQTGELFF
TRBJ1-6	.	.	TRBV7-2	TGTGCCAGCAGCTTAGTTCAAGCGCCCTATAATTCACCCCTCCACTTT	CASSLVQAPYNSPLHF
TRBJ1-3	.	TRBD1	TRBV3-1/TRBV3-2	TGTGCCAGCAGCTATGGGGACAGGTGTGTTTTT	CASSYGDRCVF
TRBJ1-3	once	.	TRBV12-3/TRBV12-4	TGTGCCAGCAGATCACAAAACACCATATATTTT	CASRSQNTIYF
TRBJ1-6	few	.	TRBV6-5	TGTGCCAGCATGAAGAGCTCCTATAATTCACCCCTCCACTTT	CASMKSSYNSPLHF
TRBJ2-7	.	.	TRBV12-5	TGTGCTAGTGGACCGGACCTAGGGGACGAGCAGTACTTC	CASGPDLGDEQYF
TRBJ2-4	.	.	TRBV27	TGTGCCAGCAGTAACAGACGCCTAGCCAAAAACATTCAGTACTTC	CASSNRRLAKNIQYF
TRBJ2-1	.	.	TRBV7-2	TGTGCCAGCAGCCACGGGTCTTCCTCCTACAATGAGCAGTTCTTC	CASSHGSSSYNEQFF
TRBJ2-7	once	TRBD2	TRBV15	TGTGCCACCACCCGACTAGCGGGAGGAACAATCTACGAGCAGTACTTC	CATTRLAGGTIYEQYF
TRBJ2-3	.	TRBD2	TRBV2	TGTGCCAGCAGTGAGGGCCTAGCGGGAACAGATACGCAGTATTTT	CASSEGLAGTDTQYF
TRBJ2-2	.	TRBD2	TRBV7-2	TGTGCCAGCAGGACAACTAGCGGGAGCGGGGAGCTGTTTTTT	CASRTTSGSGELFF
TRBJ2-1	.	.	TRBV6-5	TGTGCCAGCAGTATCTCGCTAAATTCCTACAATGAGCAGTTCTTC	CASSISLNSYNEQFF
TRBJ1-2	once	.	TRBV4-2	TGTGCCAGCAGCCGGGATACAGGGTTTGGCTACACCTTC	CASSRDTGFGYTF
TRBJ2-4	.	.	TRBV12-3/TRBV12-4	TGTGCCAGCAGCCTCCGGGACAAAAACATTCAGTACTTC	CASSLRDKNIQYF
TRBJ1-1	.	.	TRBV6-5	TGTGCCAGCAGTTACTCTGGGGCGGGGATGAACACTGAAGCTTTCTTT	CASSYSGAGMNTEAFF
TRBJ2-5	.	TRBD2	TRBV5-4	TGTGCCAGCAGCCGGACTAGCGAGGAGACCCAGTACTTC	CASSRTSEETQYF
TRBJ2-2	.	TRBD1	TRBV19	TGTGCCAGTAGCCACGGACAGGGGACATACACCGGGGAGCTGTTTTTT	CASSHGQGTYTGELFF
TRBJ2-6	.	TRBD1	TRBV9	TGTGCCAGCAGCAACTCCCGGGACAGGCCGTTAGGGGCCAACGTCCTGACTTTC	CASSNSRDRPLGANVLTF
TRBJ1-5	.	.	TRBV28	TGTGCCAGCAGTTTCGAAGCTTACAATCAGCCCCAGCATTTT	CASSFEAYNQPQHF
TRBJ2-1	.	.	TRBV28	TGTGCCAGCAGTATAGTTCCTAGGAAGCAGTTCTTC	CASSIVPRKQFF
TRBJ2-3	.	.	TRBV3-1/TRBV3-2	TGTGCCAGCAGCCAAGGGGCCCATGGTACGCAGTATTTT	CASSQGAHGTQYF
TRBJ1-1	few	.	TRBV6-1	TGTGCCAGCAGTGAAACTTGGGCACGATTATTT	CASSETWARLF
TRBJ2-2	.	.	TRBV3-1/TRBV3-2	TGTGCCAGCAACCAACATGCGAACACCGGGGAGCTGTTTTTT	CASNQHANTGELFF